The clone carrying this T cell receptor beta chain appeared a single time. Data came from immunoSEQ multiplex PCR; TCRdb stores just in-frame clones and leaves some out. The sample has about 370,000 clones; 89% are singletons. Recruited during active infection, patients (from Seattle) were subsequently followed longitudinally. The data were taken from a study of blood T cell repertoires in COVID-19. Study details: There were acute and convalescent COVID-19 samples, and they came from the United States, Italy and Spain. The cDNA or gDNA used as material had been derived from T cells, B-cell-depleted T cells, or PBMCs.

The sequence came from a woman younger than 45 with COVID-19, enrolled during active disease. Sequencing used peripheral blood.

DNA for the CDR3: TGTGCCAGCAGACCTACAGGAGGGGGGGGTGATACGCAGTATTTT. It encodes CASRPTGGGGDTQYF. This chain connects TRBV6-4 to TRBJ2-3, with D possibly matching TRBD2 (7 bases). Germline assignment: CDR1 MRHNA and CDR2 SNTAGT. There are 15 residues in the CDR3. V lost 6 bases and J 6 bases, leaving 19 bases between the germline ends.